One and the same sample provided the 15 T cell receptor beta chains below, sequenced in a study of blood T cell repertoires in COVID-19. TCRdb keeps only in-frame clones here, not all; method: immunoSEQ multiplex PCR. The data hold some 180,000 clones, with roughly nine tenths observed a single time. The sample consisted of peripheral blood. The receptor source for this set is a man between 65 and 80 years old with active or convalescent COVID-19.

V is TRBV29-1 and J is TRBJ2-7; the match to TRBD1 covers 9 bases. V gave up 6 bases and J gave up 2 bases; unmatched junction bases: 11. Germline V CDR1 and CDR2: SQVTM, ANQGSEA. The length of the CDR3 is 15 residues. Here the CDR3 reads CSVSLRQGGTYEQYF. In DNA form, the CDR3 reads TGCAGCGTATCACTTAGACAGGGGGGGACCTACGAGCAGTACTTC.

The chain carries TRBV9 and TRBJ1-4, with TRBD1 matching over 8 bases. The CDR3 covers 15 residues. The germline gives CDR1 SGDLS, CDR2 YYNGEE. With 4 bases clipped from V and 7 bases from J, the junction kept 9 bases outside the gene matches. CDR3 DNA sequence: TGTGCCAGCAGCCCTCTCGAAGACAGGGGTGAAAAACTGTTTTTT. It encodes CASSPLEDRGEKLFF.

This clone was detected only once. The chain employs TRBV25-1 and TRBJ2-2, with TRBD1 identical over 9 bases. This CDR3 spans 15 amino acids. The J segment lost 3 bases and the V segment lost 7 bases, leaving 6 bases of the junction unmatched. Germline CDR1 and CDR2: MGHDK and SYGVNS. The CDR3 is CASTLDRGYTGELFF. CDR3 coding DNA: TGTGCCAGCACCTTGGACAGGGGTTACACCGGGGAGCTGTTTTTT.

This clone was recorded once. J is TRBJ2-5 and V is TRBV30; 9 bases match TRBD2. The ends lost 2 bases at V and 3 bases at J; junction bases unmatched: 13. The CDR3 runs to 17 residues. Germline loops: CDR1 GTSNPN, CDR2 SVGIG (reference sequence). CDR3 loop: CAWSRVRGRVGEETQYF. The DNA for the CDR3 is TGTGCCTGGAGTAGGGTCCGCGGGAGGGTAGGGGAAGAGACCCAGTACTTC.

The chain has TRBV19 and TRBJ1-5; the match to TRBD1 covers 7 bases. The ends lost 7 bases at V and 6 bases at J; junction bases unmatched: 15. Germline lookup yields CDR1 LNHDA and CDR2 SQIVND (reference sequence). The length of the CDR3 is 16 residues. The CDR3 sequence: CASTQGQPRASQPQHF. CDR3 sequence (DNA): TGTGCCAGTACCCAGGGACAGCCCCGGGCCTCTCAGCCCCAGCATTTT.

This clone showed up just a few times. V usage is TRBV27 and J usage is TRBJ1-2, with D unclear. The CDR3 is 13 residues long. The ends were cut back, 5 bases at V and 4 bases at J, with 11 bases in the middle. Germline V CDR1 and CDR2: MNHEY, SMNVEV (reference sequence). The CDR3 DNA reads as TGTGCCAGCAGTCCCAATACCGGCTATGGCTACACCTTC. Translated: CASSPNTGYGYTF.

The rearrangement joins TRBV7-9 to TRBJ2-4; 7 bases map to TRBD1. The CDR3 length is 17 residues. From germline, CDR1 is SEHNR and CDR2 FQNEAQ (reference sequence). V shed 0 bases, J shed 2 bases, and the junction held 7 bases outside the gene matches. CDR3 protein: CASSLALTGESKNIQYF. CDR3 nucleotides: TGTGCCAGCAGCTTAGCTCTTACAGGGGAATCCAAAAACATTCAGTACTTC.

The V and J genes are TRBV5-1 and TRBJ2-5; unclear D gene. CDR3 length: 16 residues. Germline V CDR1 and CDR2: SGHRS, YFSETQ. Trimming took 1 base from V and 1 from J, leaving 14 bases between them. This CDR3 is CASSLNPGNPQETQYF. The DNA for the CDR3 is TGCGCCAGCAGCTTGAATCCAGGCAACCCCCAAGAGACCCAGTACTTC.

V usage is TRBV12-5 and J usage is TRBJ2-1; D is ambiguous. The CDR3 has 12 residues. Trimming shortened V by 2 bases and J by 4 bases, and 3 bases separated the two germline ends. Looked up from germline, CDR1 is LGHNT and CDR2 is FRNRAP. CDR3 residues: CASGLTYNEQFF. The CDR3 DNA sequence: TGTGCTAGTGGTTTGACTTACAATGAGCAGTTCTTC.

This clone was picked up one time. The chain uses TRBV10-3 and TRBJ1-5; possible D gene TRBD1, 5 bases. Germline V gene sequence: CDR1 ENHRY, CDR2 SYGVKD. This CDR3 spans 13 amino acids. Trimming pared 4 bases from V and 3 bases from J, leaving 7 bases between. As DNA, the CDR3 is TGTGCCATCAGTGGACAGCTCAATCAGCCCCAGCATTTT. It encodes CAISGQLNQPQHF.

This clone came up a few times. The chain is built from TRBV19 and TRBJ2-7, with a possible D match to TRBD2 (6 bases). CDR3 length equals 14 residues. CDR1 and CDR2 from the germline V gene are LNHDA and SQIVND (reference sequence). V dropped 3 bases and J dropped 6 bases, with 15 bases sitting between them. This CDR3 is CASSIRRVGGEQYF. Here the CDR3 DNA reads TGTGCCAGTAGTATCAGGCGAGTGGGAGGCGAGCAGTACTTC.

CDR3 sequence reads: CASSLERAEQYF. The DNA for the CDR3 is TGCGCCAGCAGCTTGGAGAGGGCCGAGCAGTACTTC. The V and J genes are TRBV5-1 and TRBJ2-7, with a possible D match to TRBD2 (5 bases). The CDR3 sequence is 12 residues long. The germline CDR1 and CDR2 sequences are SGHRS and YFSETQ. V gave up 0 bases and J gave up 6 bases, with 7 bases separating them.

V usage is TRBV10-1 and J usage is TRBJ1-1; no definite D call. V was cut by 0 bases and J by 1 base, with 6 bases left in between. Germline V gene lookup returns CDR1 WNHNN and CDR2 SYGVQD (reference sequence). This CDR3 is 14 amino acids long. The CDR3 is CASSESPGNTEAFF. DNA of the CDR3: TGCGCCAGCAGTGAGTCTCCAGGGAACACTGAAGCTTTCTTT.

The V call is TRBV5-8, the J call TRBJ2-1; 7 bases align to TRBD1. Germline CDR1 and CDR2: SGHTS and YDEGEE. CDR3 size: 15 residues. After removal of 1 base from V and 4 bases from J, the junction contained 5 bases not matched to a gene. As DNA, the CDR3 is TGTGCCAGCAGCTTGAGAGGGGGCAATTACAATGAGCAGTTCTTC. Protein: CASSLRGGNYNEQFF.

This clone was detected once. V is TRBV18 and J is TRBJ1-1, with D maybe TRBD1 (6 bases). From germline, CDR1 is KGHSH and CDR2 LQKENI. The V end was cut by 1 base, the J end by 8 bases, with 11 bases between. The CDR3 runs to 13 residues. DNA of the CDR3: TGTGCCAGCTCACCACTTTCCGGGACAGAAGCTTTCTTT. Residues: CASSPLSGTEAFF.